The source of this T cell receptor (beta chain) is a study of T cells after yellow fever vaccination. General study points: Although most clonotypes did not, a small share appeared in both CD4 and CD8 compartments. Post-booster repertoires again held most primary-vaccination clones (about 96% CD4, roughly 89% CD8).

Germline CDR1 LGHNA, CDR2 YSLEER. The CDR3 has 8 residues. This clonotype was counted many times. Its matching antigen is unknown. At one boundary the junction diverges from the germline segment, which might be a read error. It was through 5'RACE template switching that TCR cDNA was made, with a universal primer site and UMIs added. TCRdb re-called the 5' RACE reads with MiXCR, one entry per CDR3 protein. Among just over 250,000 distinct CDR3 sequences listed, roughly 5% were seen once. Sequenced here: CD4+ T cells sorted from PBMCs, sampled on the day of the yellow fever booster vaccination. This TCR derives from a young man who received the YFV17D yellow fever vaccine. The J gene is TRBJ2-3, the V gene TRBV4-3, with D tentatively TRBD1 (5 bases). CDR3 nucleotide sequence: TGCGCCACCCCCCCAGGGAATTTT. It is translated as CATPPGNF.